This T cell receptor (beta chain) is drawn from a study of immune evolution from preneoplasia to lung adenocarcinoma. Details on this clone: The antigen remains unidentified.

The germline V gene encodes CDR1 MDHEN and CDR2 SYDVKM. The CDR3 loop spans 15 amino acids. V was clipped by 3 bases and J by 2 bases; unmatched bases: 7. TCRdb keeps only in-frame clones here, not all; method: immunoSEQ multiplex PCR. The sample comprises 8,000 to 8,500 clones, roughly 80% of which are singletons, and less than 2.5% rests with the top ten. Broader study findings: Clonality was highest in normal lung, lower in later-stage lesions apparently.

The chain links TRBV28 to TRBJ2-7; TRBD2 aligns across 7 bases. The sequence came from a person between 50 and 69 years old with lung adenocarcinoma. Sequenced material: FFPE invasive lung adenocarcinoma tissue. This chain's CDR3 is CASSFSGPLAYEQYF. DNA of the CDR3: TGTGCCAGCAGTTTTAGCGGGCCCCTTGCCTACGAGCAGTACTTC.